These T cell receptor beta chains were read from a single sample in a study of blood T cell repertoires in COVID-19. The assay was immunoSEQ multiplex PCR, and TCRdb's table has in-frame clones only and misses some. The data show about 100,000 clones, with around 88% seen just once and around 5.4% held by the top ten. Input material: peripheral blood. These receptors were obtained from a human donor in a cohort sampled during active COVID-19. Both conserved end residues are part of each CDR3. Each record gives: D gene, clone size, CDR3 length, V gene, J gene, CDR3 DNA, CDR3 protein. The D gene is left open where the match is weak. The size entry is marked missing in some rows and otherwise reads once, few, many or a size class.

TRBD2	NA	15	TRBV11-2	TRBJ2-1	TGTGCCAGCAGCTTAAGCGGGAGGGCCTACAATGAGCAGTTCTTC	CASSLSGRAYNEQFF
NA	NA	12	TRBV13	TRBJ2-3	TGTGCCAGCAGCCCGCGGATAGATACGCAGTATTTT	CASSPRIDTQYF
NA	NA	16	TRBV19	TRBJ2-2	TGTGCCAGTAGTCCACCCTCCGGGACTTCATTGTTGGAGCTGTTTTTT	CASSPPSGTSLLELFF
TRBD2	NA	16	TRBV30	TRBJ2-3	TGTGCCCGGCGGGGGGGACTAGCGGGAGAAACAGATACGCAGTATTTT	CARRGGLAGETDTQYF
NA	NA	12	TRBV12-3/TRBV12-4	TRBJ2-4	TGTGCCAGCAGCCACAGTGAAAACATTCAGTACTTC	CASSHSENIQYF
NA	NA	15	TRBV6-2/TRBV6-3	TRBJ2-7	TGTGCCAGCAGTAAAAGGGGAGGACCGCCCTACGAGCAGTACTTC	CASSKRGGPPYEQYF
NA	NA	13	TRBV7-2	TRBJ2-5	TGTGCCAGCAGCTTAGCGAGACAAGAGACCCAGTACTTC	CASSLARQETQYF
TRBD2	NA	15	TRBV7-3	TRBJ2-5	TGTGCCAGCAGCTTAACAGGGTCGGGAGGAGAGACCCAGTACTTC	CASSLTGSGGETQYF
TRBD2	NA	14	TRBV28	TRBJ2-1	TGTGCCAGCAGTTTAATATCGCGGGAGGGGGAGCAGTTCTTC	CASSLISREGEQFF
TRBD2	NA	14	TRBV7-2	TRBJ2-7	TGTGCCAGCAGCCCGGGACTAGCAGAGTACGAGCAGTACTTC	CASSPGLAEYEQYF
NA	NA	14	TRBV21-1	TRBJ1-6	TGTGCCAGCTTTCAATTCGTAGGGGCTTCACCCCTCCACTTT	CASFQFVGASPLHF
TRBD2	once	19	TRBV4-3	TRBJ2-2	TGCGCCAGCAGCCAAGAGAGTCCACTAGCGGGAGGGTGGACCGGGGAGCTGTTTTTT	CASSQESPLAGGWTGELFF
NA	NA	14	TRBV7-9	TRBJ2-3	TGTGCCAGCAGCTTAGGAGGGATGACAGATACGCAGTATTTT	CASSLGGMTDTQYF
NA	many	14	TRBV3-1/TRBV3-2	TRBJ2-7	TGTGCCAGCAGCCAGATAACAGGGAAGGGCGAGCAGTACTTC	CASSQITGKGEQYF
NA	once	21	TRBV21-1	TRBJ2-1	TGTGCCAGCAACCCCGAAACGTTAGCGGGGGATGGACTTGAGACGGAAAATGAGCAGTTCTTC	CASNPETLAGDGLETENEQFF
TRBD2	NA	12	TRBV19	TRBJ2-1	TGTGCCAGTCAACGGGGGGACAATGAGCAGTTCTTC	CASQRGDNEQFF
TRBD2	NA	16	TRBV15	TRBJ2-5	TGTGCCACCAGCAGAGGCCTTAGCGGGAGAGGAGAGACCCAGTACTTC	CATSRGLSGRGETQYF
TRBD2	once	16	TRBV4-1	TRBJ2-4	TGCGCCAGCAGCCAAGGTGGTAGCGGGAGGAAAAACATTCAGTACTTC	CASSQGGSGRKNIQYF
NA	NA	13	TRBV7-9	TRBJ2-2	TGTGCCAGCAGCTTAGTGAGCATCGGGGAGCTGTTTTTT	CASSLVSIGELFF
TRBD1	NA	18	TRBV2	TRBJ2-3	TGTGCCAGCAGTGAAGTAGGGGGACAGGGGGCAATTACAGATACGCAGTATTTT	CASSEVGGQGAITDTQYF
TRBD1	NA	16	TRBV27	TRBJ2-1	TGTGCCAGCAGTAAACAGGGGCCCGGTTTAGGCAATGAGCAGTTCTTC	CASSKQGPGLGNEQFF
NA	once	13	TRBV10-1	TRBJ1-1	TGCGCCAGCAGCTCAGACTCCAACACTGAAGCTTTCTTT	CASSSDSNTEAFF
TRBD1	few	14	TRBV19	TRBJ1-2	TGTGCCAGTACTCCCGGGACAGGGGTCTATGGCTACACCTTC	CASTPGTGVYGYTF
TRBD1	NA	16	TRBV6-5	TRBJ1-2	TGTGCCAGCAGTTTCCAAGGACAGGGGATTTTTTATGGCTACACCTTC	CASSFQGQGIFYGYTF
TRBD2	NA	15	TRBV11-2	TRBJ2-7	TGTGCCAGCAGCTTGGTGGGGACTAGAGGTTACGAGCAGTACTTC	CASSLVGTRGYEQYF
TRBD1	few	15	TRBV9	TRBJ1-3	TGTGCCAGCAGCTACGGGGACAGACCTGGAAACACCATATATTTT	CASSYGDRPGNTIYF
TRBD2	NA	20	TRBV6-2/TRBV6-3	TRBJ2-1	TGTGCCAGCAGTTACTCCATGCGGGGACTACCCTCAATTAATCACAATGAGCAGTTCTTC	CASSYSMRGLPSINHNEQFF
NA	NA	15	TRBV5-1	TRBJ2-7	TGCGCCAGCGCCCGAAGCCAGGTTGCTACTCAGGTGCAGTACTTC	CASARSQVATQVQYF
NA	NA	16	TRBV20-1	TRBJ2-5	TGCAGTGCTAGTCTTCTTCGGACTATCAACCAAGAGACCCAGTACTTC	CSASLLRTINQETQYF
TRBD2	NA	15	TRBV28	TRBJ2-2	TGTGCCAGCAGTTTAGCCGGGAGGGCCCCCGGGGAGCTGTTTTTT	CASSLAGRAPGELFF
NA	NA	14	TRBV9	TRBJ1-2	TGTGCCAGCAGCGGACGGAGCTCTGAGTATGGCTACACCTTC	CASSGRSSEYGYTF
NA	NA	15	TRBV6-4	TRBJ1-6	TGTGCCAGCAGTGCCACGGACATGGTCAGCTCACCCCTCCACTTT	CASSATDMVSSPLHF
NA	once	14	TRBV25-1	TRBJ2-7	TGTGCCAGCAGTGAAAGACACCTCTCCTACGAGCAGTACTTC	CASSERHLSYEQYF
NA	NA	15	TRBV7-9	TRBJ2-5	TGTGCCAGCAGCTTAGCGTCACTCAAACGGGAGACCCAGTACTTC	CASSLASLKRETQYF
NA	NA	19	TRBV12-5	TRBJ2-7	TGTGCTAGTGGTTTGGTACTAGAGGCCCAGCAGCGGATCTCCTACGAGCAGTACTTC	CASGLVLEAQQRISYEQYF
NA	NA	15	TRBV27	TRBJ1-5	TGTGCCAGCAGTTTAGGCAGTTATAGCAATCAGCCCCAGCATTTT	CASSLGSYSNQPQHF
TRBD1	once	15	TRBV27	TRBJ2-1	TGTGCCAGCACCCCGGACAGGGCGGGGAACAATGAGCAGTTCTTC	CASTPDRAGNNEQFF